The 10 T cell receptor beta chains reported below all come from one sample, sequenced in a study of T-cell reconstitution after alpha-beta-depleted transplantation in children. The TCRbeta library was prepared with unique molecular identifiers. MiXCR, applied by TCRdb to the PCR reads, yields one record per CDR3 protein. The data contain around 200,000 distinct CDR3 sequences, about 6.4% of them seen just once; the ten biggest clones take up around 2.7%. Specimen: PBMCs from the stem cell graft donor, collected from the stem cell graft. Every receptor here comes from a human donor who donated a stem cell graft to a child with Wiskott-Aldrich syndrome.

This clonotype has at least ten counts. This chain uses TRBV7-9 with TRBJ2-3; D is undetermined. The CDR3 consists of 12 residues. Deletions cut 7 bases from V and 5 bases from J, with 10 bases between. CDR1 SEHNR and CDR2 FQNEAQ come from the germline V gene (reference sequence). CDR3 in DNA: TGTGCCAGCACCCCTAGACTAGATACGCAGTATTTT. This encodes CASTPRLDTQYF.

This clonotype was counted a few times. This chain connects TRBV2 to TRBJ1-1; TRBD1 matches at 7 bases. The CDR3 has 15 residues. J gave up 1 base and V 8 bases, and 10 bases lay outside the gene matches. Per germline, CDR1 SNHLY and CDR2 FYNNEI. The CDR3 sequence is CASSSPTGTNTEAFF. CDR3 nucleotide sequence: TGTGCCAGCTCGAGCCCGACAGGGACGAACACTGAAGCTTTCTTT.

This clonotype was seen more than once but under ten times. The rearrangement joins TRBV7-8 to TRBJ2-3; D may be TRBD1 or TRBD2 (5 bases each). V was clipped by 3 bases and J by 2 bases, with 6 bases between them. In germline, CDR1 is SGHVS, CDR2 FQNEAQ. The CDR3 consists of 13 residues. DNA of the CDR3: TGTGCCAGCAGCTTCGGGACCACAGATACGCAGTATTTT. Protein: CASSFGTTDTQYF.

The table lists this clonotype with many counts. This chain links TRBV12-3 or TRBV12-4 with TRBJ2-1, with 7 bases fitting TRBD1. The CDR3 is 13 residues long. The trim removed 6 bases at V and 4 bases at J, leaving 3 bases unmatched. Here the CDR3 reads CASRRDSYNEQFF. In DNA, the CDR3 is TGTGCCAGCAGGAGGGACAGTTACAATGAGCAGTTCTTC.

In its sample, this clonotype was seen many times. The chain joins TRBV20-1 to TRBJ1-3, with no clear D. This CDR3 is built from 12 residues. Germline values: CDR1 DFQATT, CDR2 SNEGSKA (reference sequence). V was shortened by 3 bases and J by 1 base, with 4 bases between the two germline ends. CDR3 DNA: TGCAGTGCTAGGACGTCTGGAAACACCATATATTTT. Its protein product is CSARTSGNTIYF.

This clonotype was counted ten times or more. At one of its ends the junction is not consistent with the germline gene, which may arise from a read error. The chain links TRBV5-1 to TRBJ2-7; 7 bases are a match to TRBD1. Germline V CDR1 and CDR2: SGHRS, YFSETQ. The CDR3 totals 12 residues. Here the CDR3 DNA reads TGCGCCAGCAGCTTGGATTTACAGGGGATGGTCTTC. It translates to CASSLDLQGMVF.

The rearrangement uses TRBV11-2 and TRBJ2-1, with 13 bases that match TRBD2. Trimming at V came to 3 bases and at J to 0 bases, leaving 5 bases not matched to a gene. CDR1 and CDR2 from the germline V gene are SGHAT and FQNNGV. The CDR3 totals 18 residues. CDR3 in amino acids: CASSFGLAGALSYNEQFF. In DNA form, the CDR3 reads TGTGCCAGCAGCTTCGGACTAGCGGGAGCCCTCTCCTACAATGAGCAGTTCTTC.

The table lists this clonotype with many counts. V and J are TRBV5-6 and TRBJ1-6, with 10 bases matching TRBD1. The CDR3 consists of 16 residues. With 0 bases clipped from V and 13 bases from J, the junction kept 10 bases outside the gene matches. Germline V gives CDR1 SGHDT, CDR2 YYEEEE. The CDR3 coding sequence is TGTGCCAGCAGCTTGGAGGGACAGGGGAAGAAGTCGCCCCTCCACTTT. This translates into CASSLEGQGKKSPLHF.

In its sample, this clonotype was seen many times. V usage is TRBV7-8 and J usage is TRBJ2-1, with D unclear. The V gene lost 5 bases and the J gene lost 4 bases, with 12 bases spanning the gap. The CDR3 runs to 14 residues. Germline loops: CDR1 SGHVS, CDR2 FQNEAQ. The CDR3 protein is CASSLRLGYNEQFF. DNA of the CDR3: TGTGCCAGCAGCCTCCGACTGGGGTACAATGAGCAGTTCTTC.

The table lists this clonotype with many counts. This CDR3 reads CASSPGQGGSNQPQHF. The CDR3 DNA is TGTGCCAGCTCACCAGGACAGGGAGGTAGCAATCAGCCCCAGCATTTT. The V gene is TRBV18, the J gene TRBJ1-5; 8 nucleotides agree with TRBD1. Per germline, CDR1 KGHSH and CDR2 LQKENI. J lost 0 bases, V lost 2 bases, and 3 bases had no gene match. The CDR3 consists of 16 residues.